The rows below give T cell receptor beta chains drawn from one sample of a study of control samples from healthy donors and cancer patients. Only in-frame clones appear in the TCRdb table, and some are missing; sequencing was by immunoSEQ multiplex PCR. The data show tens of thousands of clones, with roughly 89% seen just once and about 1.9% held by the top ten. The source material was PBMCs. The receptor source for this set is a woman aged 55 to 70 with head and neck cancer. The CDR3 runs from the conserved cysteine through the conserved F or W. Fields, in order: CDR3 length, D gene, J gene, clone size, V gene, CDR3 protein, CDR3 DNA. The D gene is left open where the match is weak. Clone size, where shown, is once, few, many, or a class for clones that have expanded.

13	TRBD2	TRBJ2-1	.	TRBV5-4	CASSRDYNNEQFF	TGTGCCAGCAGCCGGGACTATAACAATGAGCAGTTCTTC
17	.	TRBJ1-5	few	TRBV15	CATSRPRTFGGNQPQHF	TGTGCCACCAGCAGGCCCCGTACATTCGGAGGCAATCAGCCCCAGCATTTT
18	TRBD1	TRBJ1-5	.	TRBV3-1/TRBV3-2	CASRPKPRQGVSNQPQHF	TGTGCCAGCAGGCCTAAACCGAGACAGGGTGTGAGCAATCAGCCCCAGCATTTT
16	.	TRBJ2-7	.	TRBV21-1	CASSRQGTSGSYEQYF	TGTGCCAGCAGCCGACAAGGGACTAGCGGGAGCTACGAGCAGTACTTC
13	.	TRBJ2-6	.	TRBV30	CAYDTSGANVLTF	TGTGCCTATGACACTTCTGGGGCCAACGTCCTGACTTTC
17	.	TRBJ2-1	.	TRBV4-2	CASSQEASQEQYNEQFF	TGTGCCAGCAGCCAAGAGGCTTCGCAGGAGCAATACAATGAGCAGTTCTTC
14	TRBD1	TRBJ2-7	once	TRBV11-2	CASSFGTDYYEQYF	TGTGCCAGCAGCTTCGGGACAGACTACTACGAGCAGTACTTC
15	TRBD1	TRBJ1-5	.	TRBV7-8	CASSRDSSLGQPQHF	TGTGCCAGCAGCCGGGACAGCTCCCTGGGACAGCCCCAGCATTTT
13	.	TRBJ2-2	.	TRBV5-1	CASSLEGPGELFF	TGCGCCAGCAGCTTGGAAGGGCCCGGGGAGCTGTTTTTT
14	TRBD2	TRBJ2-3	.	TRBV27	CASSIRGLADTQYF	TGTGCCAGCAGCATCCGCGGACTAGCGGATACGCAGTATTTT
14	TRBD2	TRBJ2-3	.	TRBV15	CATSSGGTRDTQYF	TGTGCCACCAGCAGTGGAGGGACTAGAGATACGCAGTATTTT
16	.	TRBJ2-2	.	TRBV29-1	CSVEFPLGLRGGELFF	TGCAGCGTTGAATTCCCACTAGGACTGAGGGGCGGGGAGCTGTTTTTT
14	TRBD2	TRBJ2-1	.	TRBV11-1	CASSLSGRINEQFF	TGTGCCAGCAGCCTTAGCGGGAGGATAAATGAGCAGTTCTTC
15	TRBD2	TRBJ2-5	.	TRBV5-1	CASSLEGLARETQYF	TGCGCCAGCAGCTTGGAAGGACTAGCGCGAGAGACCCAGTACTTC
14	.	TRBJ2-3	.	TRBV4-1	CASSQEAGSWEQYF	TGCGCCAGCAGCCAAGAAGCTGGGAGCTGGGAGCAGTATTTT
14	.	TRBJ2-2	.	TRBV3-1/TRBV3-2	CASSLSSGTGELFF	TGTGCCAGCAGCCTTTCTTCAGGGACCGGGGAGCTGTTTTTT
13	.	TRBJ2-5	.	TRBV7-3	CASSLSSQETQYF	TGTGCCAGCAGCTTGAGCAGCCAAGAGACCCAGTACTTC
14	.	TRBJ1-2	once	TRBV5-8	CASSVLVLNYGYTF	TGTGCCAGCAGCGTTCTGGTCCTGAACTATGGCTACACCTTC
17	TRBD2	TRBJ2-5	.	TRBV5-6	CASRRAGGSPSQETQYF	TGTGCCAGCAGACGAGCCGGGGGGTCCCCCTCCCAAGAGACCCAGTACTTC
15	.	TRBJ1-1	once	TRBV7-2	CASSLGRRQNTEAFF	TGTGCCAGCAGCTTAGGGAGACGTCAGAACACTGAAGCTTTCTTT
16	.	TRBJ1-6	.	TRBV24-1	CATSATTVSGVSPLHF	TGTGCCACCAGTGCCACGACAGTTAGTGGAGTCTCACCCCTCCACTTT
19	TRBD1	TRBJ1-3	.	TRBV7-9	CASSQGQGLNPISGNTIYF	TGTGCCAGCAGCCAGGGACAGGGGCTGAATCCCATCTCTGGAAACACCATATATTTT
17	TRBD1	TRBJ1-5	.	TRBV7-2	CASSLVGTGWGDQPQHF	TGTGCCAGCAGCTTAGTAGGGACAGGGTGGGGTGATCAGCCCCAGCATTTT
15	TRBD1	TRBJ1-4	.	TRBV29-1	CSVEDGTGLLGKLFF	TGCAGCGTTGAGGACGGGACAGGGCTCCTTGGAAAACTGTTTTTT
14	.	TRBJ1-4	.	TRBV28	CASSRDLGLEKLFF	TGTGCCAGCAGTCGCGATCTGGGACTGGAAAAACTGTTTTTT
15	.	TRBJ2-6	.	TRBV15	CATSRVVSGANVLTF	TGTGCCACCAGCAGAGTGGTCTCTGGGGCCAACGTCCTGACTTTC
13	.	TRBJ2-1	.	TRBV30	CAWSANRDNEQFF	TGTGCCTGGAGCGCAAACCGGGACAATGAGCAGTTCTTC
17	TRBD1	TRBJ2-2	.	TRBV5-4	CASSLPGQGATGGELFF	TGTGCCAGCAGCTTGCCGGGACAGGGGGCGACCGGCGGGGAGCTGTTTTTT
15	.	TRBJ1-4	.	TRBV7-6	CASSQTGFDNEKLFF	TGTGCCAGCAGCCAGACAGGATTCGACAATGAAAAACTGTTTTTT
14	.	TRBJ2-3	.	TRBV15	CATSRVGSTDTQYF	TGTGCCACCAGCAGAGTTGGGAGCACAGATACGCAGTATTTT
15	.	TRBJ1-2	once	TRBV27	CASSFSPGTDYGYTF	TGTGCCAGCAGTTTTTCCCCAGGGACCGACTATGGCTACACCTTC
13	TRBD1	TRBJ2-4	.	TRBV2	CASRGTGKNIQYF	TGTGCCAGCAGAGGGACAGGGAAAAACATTCAGTACTTC
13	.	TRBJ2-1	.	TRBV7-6	CASSLYGGNEQFF	TGTGCCAGCAGCTTATACGGGGGCAATGAGCAGTTCTTC
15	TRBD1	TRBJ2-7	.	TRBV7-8	CASSLGDRGGVEQYF	TGTGCCAGCAGCTTAGGGGACAGAGGGGGCGTCGAGCAGTACTTC
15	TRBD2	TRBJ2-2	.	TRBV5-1	CPSSLVGGDTGELFF	TGCCCCAGCAGCTTGGTTGGGGGGGACACCGGGGAGCTGTTTTTT
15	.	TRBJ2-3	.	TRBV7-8	CASSLARGMTDTQYF	TGTGCCAGCAGCTTAGCGAGGGGGATGACAGATACGCAGTATTTT
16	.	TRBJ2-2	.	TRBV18	CASSPGTAPNTGELFF	TGTGCCAGCTCCCCGGGGACGGCCCCGAACACCGGGGAGCTGTTTTTT
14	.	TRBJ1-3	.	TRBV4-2	CASSPRVGGNTIYF	TGTGCCAGCAGCCCCAGGGTGGGAGGAAACACCATATATTTT
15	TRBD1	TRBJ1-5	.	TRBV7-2	CASSFGTASNQPQHF	TGTGCCAGCAGCTTTGGGACAGCCTCCAATCAGCCCCAGCATTTT
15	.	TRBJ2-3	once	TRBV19	CASKASAPTPDTQYF	TGTGCCAGTAAAGCCTCGGCTCCAACCCCAGATACGCAGTATTTT
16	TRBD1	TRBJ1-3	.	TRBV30	CAWSGGDRDSGNTIYF	TGTGCCTGGAGTGGTGGGGACAGGGACTCTGGAAACACCATATATTTT
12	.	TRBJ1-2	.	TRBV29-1	CSVESRLYGYTF	TGCAGCGTTGAGTCCAGGCTTTATGGCTACACCTTC
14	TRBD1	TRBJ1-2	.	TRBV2	CASAPGQGAVGYTF	TGTGCCAGCGCACCGGGACAGGGGGCGGTAGGCTACACCTTC
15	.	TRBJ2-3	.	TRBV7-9	CASSLRLGSTDTQYF	TGTGCCAGCAGCTTAAGGCTAGGTAGCACAGATACGCAGTATTTT
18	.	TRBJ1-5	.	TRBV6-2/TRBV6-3	CASSYSRLAGYSNQPQHF	TGTGCCAGCAGTTACTCGAGATTGGCGGGTTATAGCAATCAGCCCCAGCATTTT
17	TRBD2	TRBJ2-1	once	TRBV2	CASSDSWAGGPRVEQFF	TGTGCCAGCAGTGATTCTTGGGCGGGAGGGCCCCGAGTTGAGCAGTTCTTC
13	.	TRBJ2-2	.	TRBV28	CASSPWATGELFF	TGTGCCAGCAGTCCTTGGGCTACCGGGGAGCTGTTTTTT
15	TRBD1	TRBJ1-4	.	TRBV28	CASSLMAGGDEKLFF	TGTGCCAGCAGTTTAATGGCAGGGGGCGATGAAAAACTGTTTTTT
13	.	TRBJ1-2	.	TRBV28	CASSPRRFGGYTF	TGTGCCAGCAGTCCCCGGCGGTTCGGAGGCTACACCTTC
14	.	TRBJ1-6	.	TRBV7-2	CASSLGGSNSPLHF	TGTGCCAGCAGCTTAGGGGGTTCAAATTCACCCCTCCACTTT
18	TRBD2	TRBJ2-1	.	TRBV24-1	CATSDSRLAGGAYNEQFF	TGTGCCACCAGTGATTCTAGACTAGCGGGAGGGGCCTACAATGAGCAGTTCTTC